Following are 31 T cell receptor beta chains from one sample sequenced in a study of T-cell reconstitution after alpha-beta-depleted transplantation in children. Unique molecular identifiers were incorporated during preparation of the TCRbeta library. Via MiXCR, TCRdb re-called the PCR reads, giving one row per CDR3 protein. Counted here are about 420,000 distinct CDR3 sequences, 15% to 20% occurring once; the ten biggest clones make up roughly 27%. Sample: PBMCs, mostly from graft donor cells, taken 360 days after TCRalphabeta/CD19-depleted stem cell transplant. All receptors derive from a boy under three years old who had a stem cell transplant for Wiskott-Aldrich syndrome, so the T cells may come from the graft donor.

This clonotype turned up a few times. The chain couples TRBV10-2 to TRBJ2-1, with TRBD2 identical over 12 bases. CDR1 and CDR2 (germline): WSHSY, SAAADI. The CDR3 has 15 residues. V lost 4 bases and J lost 9; bases outside the gene matches: 7. The CDR3: CASSAGLAGRAEQFF. Here the CDR3 DNA reads TGCGCCAGCAGTGCAGGACTAGCGGGAAGGGCTGAGCAGTTCTTC.

The chain combines TRBV18 with TRBJ2-7; 7 nucleotides align to TRBD1. Germline V CDR1 and CDR2: KGHSH, LQKENI. V shed 6 bases, J shed 3 bases, and the junction held 8 bases outside the gene matches. The CDR3 consists of 14 residues. CDR3 bases: TGTGCCAGCTCGCCCCGGGACAGTCTCTACGAGCAGTACTTC. It encodes CASSPRDSLYEQYF.

The CDR3 sequence: CAISESRLAGGFSYNEQFF. The CDR3 nucleotides are TGTGCCATCAGTGAGTCGCGGCTAGCGGGAGGGTTCTCCTACAATGAGCAGTTCTTC. V is TRBV10-3 and J is TRBJ2-1, with 12 bases lining up with TRBD2. Germline V lookup: CDR1 ENHRY, CDR2 SYGVKD. J was trimmed by 0 bases and V by 0 bases; bases with no gene match: 6. The CDR3 is made up of 19 amino acids.

The V gene is TRBV7-9, the J gene TRBJ2-2; TRBD1 matches at 7 bases. The J segment lost 5 bases and the V segment lost 2 bases, leaving 8 bases of the junction unmatched. CDR1 SEHNR and CDR2 FQNEAQ come from the germline V gene (reference sequence). CDR3 size: 16 residues. The CDR3 region is CASSLSRDRRTGELFF. The CDR3 DNA reads TGTGCCAGCAGCTTAAGCCGGGACAGACGGACCGGGGAGCTGTTTTTT.

V usage is TRBV29-1 and J usage is TRBJ2-1; the D is unclear. CDR1 is SQVTM and CDR2 is ANQGSEA in the germline V gene. The V end lost 1 base, the J end lost 4 bases, and 8 bases lay between the germline ends. The CDR3 runs 13 residues. The CDR3 protein is CSVEGDRYNEQFF. CDR3 sequence (DNA): TGCAGCGTTGAAGGAGACCGGTACAATGAGCAGTTCTTC.

This clonotype was seen more than once but under ten times. The rearrangement uses TRBV29-1 and TRBJ2-5; tentatively, D is TRBD1 (5 bases). The CDR3 covers 12 residues. Germline values: CDR1 SQVTM, CDR2 ANQGSEA. Trimming stripped 3 bases from V and 5 bases from J, with 10 bases between. CDR3 bases: TGCAGCGTTGACAGGGAAACGGAGACCCAGTACTTC. Its translation: CSVDRETETQYF.

In this sample, this clonotype turned up a few times. The chain employs TRBV7-2 and TRBJ2-4; TRBD2 agrees at 9 bases. From germline, CDR1 is SGHTA and CDR2 FQGNSA. The ends lost 5 bases at V and 5 bases at J; junction bases unmatched: 7. The CDR3 spans 15 residues. The CDR3 coding sequence is TGTGCCAGCAGCCTTGCGGCGGGAGGGCAAAACATTCAGTACTTC. Translation: CASSLAAGGQNIQYF.

This clonotype came up a few times. The chain has TRBV11-1 and TRBJ2-3; tentatively, D is TRBD2 (5 bases). Trimming cost V 1 base and J 2 bases, with 19 bases left between them. The CDR3 is 18 residues long. Germline assignment: CDR1 SGHAT and CDR2 FQDESV (reference sequence). Here the CDR3 DNA reads TGTGCCAGCAGCTTAGGGGTTAACGGAGGCAGAGTCACAGATACGCAGTATTTT. Residues: CASSLGVNGGRVTDTQYF.

The rearrangement uses TRBV4-1 and TRBJ1-2; perhaps TRBD1 as D (6 bases). The germline gives CDR1 MGHRA, CDR2 YSYEKL. V lost 4 bases and J lost 6, with 15 bases in between. The length of the CDR3 is 14 residues. The CDR3 spells CASSPSQGGDGYTF. The CDR3 DNA reads as TGCGCCAGCAGCCCATCACAGGGTGGGGATGGCTACACCTTC.

This clonotype was observed a handful of times. V is TRBV12-3 or TRBV12-4 and J is TRBJ1-2; the match to TRBD1 covers 7 bases. This CDR3 has 16 amino acids. V shed 3 bases, J shed 2 bases, and the junction held 9 bases outside the gene matches. The chain's CDR3 is CASSFSATGRNYGYTF. The CDR3, as DNA: TGTGCCAGCAGTTTTTCTGCGACAGGGAGAAACTATGGCTACACCTTC.

This clonotype was picked up a small number of times. The J gene is TRBJ2-1, the V gene TRBV20-1, with TRBD2 identical over 9 bases. The CDR3 sequence is 16 residues long. Germline lookup yields CDR1 DFQATT and CDR2 SNEGSKA (reference sequence). Germline trimming cut 4 bases from V and 1 base from J; bases unmatched to any gene: 8. CDR3 coding DNA: TGCAGTGCTACGGGCGGGAGGGCAGGATCCTACAATGAGCAGTTCTTC. The encoded protein is CSATGGRAGSYNEQFF.

This clonotype has a count of ten or more. The rearrangement joins TRBV4-1 to TRBJ2-7, with D possibly matching TRBD1 (6 bases). CDR1 and CDR2 from the germline V gene are MGHRA and YSYEKL. The V end lost 4 bases, the J end lost 2 bases, and 18 bases lay between the germline ends. This CDR3 is 16 amino acids long. CDR3 loop: CASSLRVTGGTYEQYF. The DNA for the CDR3 is TGCGCCAGCAGCCTGAGGGTGACAGGTGGAACCTACGAGCAGTACTTC.

The V and J genes are TRBV4-3 and TRBJ2-7, with D perhaps matching TRBD2 (5 bases). The CDR3 sequence is 14 residues long. CDR1 LGHNA and CDR2 YSLEER come from the germline V gene. Deletions cut 8 bases from V and 5 bases from J, with 19 bases between. CDR3 sequence reads: CASVGQRGWNEQYF. CDR3 nucleotide sequence: TGCGCCAGCGTCGGCCAAAGAGGGTGGAACGAGCAGTACTTC.

The CDR3 is CASSLYLPTSDEQFF. CDR3 in DNA: TGTGCCAGCAGCTTATATCTGCCTACTAGCGATGAGCAGTTCTTC. V is TRBV7-2 and J is TRBJ2-1; TRBD2 aligns across 7 bases. Germline CDR1 is SGHTA and CDR2 is FQGNSA. The CDR3 is made up of 15 amino acids. V was clipped by 2 bases and J by 8 bases; unmatched bases: 9.

The V call is TRBV3-1, the J call TRBJ2-7, with D tentatively TRBD1 (5 bases). Trimming removed 1 base at V and 5 bases at J, with 12 bases between. This CDR3 comprises 14 residues. The germline gives CDR1 LGHDT, CDR2 YNNKEL (reference sequence). As DNA, the CDR3 is TGTGCCAGCAGCCAAGGTCAGGGATTCGACGAGCAGTACTTC. Amino acid sequence: CASSQGQGFDEQYF.

This clonotype came up a few times. V and J are TRBV10-2 and TRBJ2-7, with D possibly called TRBD1 or TRBD2 (6 bases each). This CDR3 comprises 14 residues. V was trimmed by 8 bases and J by 6 bases, leaving 20 bases between them. Germline CDR1 and CDR2: WSHSY and SAAADI. CDR3 DNA sequence: TGCGCCAGCGGGGGGTGGGACATCGGAGTCGAGCAGTACTTC. This gives the protein CASGGWDIGVEQYF.

Only a few counts were recorded for this clonotype. V gene TRBV24-1 combines with J gene TRBJ2-3; TRBD2 matches 9 bases. Germline CDR1 KGHDR, CDR2 SFDVKD. The J segment lost 0 bases and the V segment lost 5 bases, leaving 5 bases of the junction unmatched. The CDR3 runs to 16 residues. CDR3 in DNA: TGTGCCACCAGTGGAGCTAGCGGGATTAGCACAGATACGCAGTATTTT. This encodes CATSGASGISTDTQYF.

Many counts were recorded for this clonotype. V is TRBV5-1 and J is TRBJ2-5, with a possible D match to TRBD1 (5 bases). V lost 0 bases and J lost 3, with 12 bases in between. CDR3 size: 15 residues. CDR1 is SGHRS and CDR2 is YFSETQ in the germline V gene. The DNA of the CDR3 is TGCGCCAGCAGCTTGGGACGTTTCAGGGAAGAGACCCAGTACTTC. Its protein is CASSLGRFREETQYF.

V usage is TRBV7-9 and J usage is TRBJ2-5; 9 nucleotides line up with TRBD1. The length of the CDR3 is 15 residues. V lost 5 bases to trimming and J lost 3 bases; unmatched junction nucleotides: 7. The V gene's germline CDR1 is SEHNR and CDR2 FQNEAQ (reference sequence). CDR3 in amino acids: CASSPDRGIEETQYF. DNA for the CDR3: TGTGCCAGCAGCCCGGACAGGGGCATAGAAGAGACCCAGTACTTC. Combining the CDR3 with reference TRBV7-9 and TRBJ2-5 gives the whole variable domain DTGVSQNPRHKITKRGQNVTFRCDPISEHNRLYWYRQTLGQGPEFLTYFQNEAQLEKSRLLSDRFSAERPKGSFSTLEIQRTEQGDSAMYLCASSPDRGIEETQYFGPGTRLLVL.

The gene calls are TRBV10-3 and TRBJ2-1, with D uncertain. The germline V and J ends were trimmed by 3 bases and 8 bases, with 17 bases remaining between them. This CDR3 is 15 amino acids long. Germline V lookup: CDR1 ENHRY, CDR2 SYGVKD. The CDR3 sequence: CAISELRIRRDEQFF. The CDR3 DNA is TGTGCCATCAGTGAACTGCGAATTAGACGTGATGAGCAGTTCTTC.

Comments on this clonotype: This CDR3 fails to terminate in the conserved phenylalanine or tryptophan, so it likely reflects a read error. The chain links TRBV11-2 to TRBJ2-3, with no clear D. V dropped 4 bases and J dropped 2 bases, with 13 bases sitting between them. The germline CDR1 and CDR2 sequences are SGHAT and FQNNGV. CDR3 length equals 15 residues. The CDR3 region is CASSSRGPNTDTQYS. In DNA, the CDR3 is TGTGCCAGCAGCTCGCGAGGACCAAACACAGATACGCAGTATTCT.

This clonotype has just a few counts. This rearrangement joins TRBV7-2 to TRBJ2-2, with D perhaps TRBD2 (6 bases). CDR3 size: 15 residues. V shed 6 bases and J shed 3 bases, with 14 bases lying between them. From germline, CDR1 is SGHTA and CDR2 FQGNSA. The CDR3 loop reads CASREGLLDTGELFF. CDR3 bases: TGTGCCAGCAGGGAGGGACTGCTGGACACCGGGGAGCTGTTTTTT.

This clonotype was observed a handful of times. The chain combines TRBV5-6 with TRBJ2-4; 11 bases align to TRBD2. Germline CDR1 reads SGHDT; CDR2 reads YYEEEE. The junction had 7 bases not matched to a gene; V was cut back by 7 bases and J by 4 bases. This CDR3 has 15 residues. The CDR3 region is CASGIAGGAKNIQYF. The CDR3 bases are TGTGCCAGCGGGATAGCGGGAGGGGCAAAAAACATTCAGTACTTC. Based on the CDR3 plus reference TRBV5-6 and TRBJ2-4, the full variable domain is DAGVTQSPTHLIKTRGQQVTLRCSPKSGHDTVSWYQQALGQGPQFIFQYYEEEERQRGNFPDRFSGHQFPNYSSELNVNALLLGDSALYLCASGIAGGAKNIQYFGAGTRLSVL.

This chain links TRBV12-3 or TRBV12-4 with TRBJ2-7, with no clear D. CDR3 length: 15 amino acids. V was pared by 5 bases and J by 0 bases, with 14 bases between. CDR3 nucleotide sequence: TGTGCCAGCAGTCCCACCAGGAAACTCTCCTACGAGCAGTACTTC. Translated: CASSPTRKLSYEQYF.

The chain uses TRBV12-3 or TRBV12-4 and TRBJ1-4; TRBD1 matches 10 bases. Trimming took 6 bases from V and 8 from J; bases not matched to a gene: 6. CDR3 size: 14 residues. The CDR3 sequence is CASSPDRGREKLFF. In DNA, the CDR3 is TGTGCCAGCAGCCCCGACAGGGGGCGCGAAAAACTGTTTTTT.

The chain links TRBV10-3 to TRBJ1-1; D possibly corresponds to TRBD1 (5 bases). V shed 3 bases and J shed 11 bases, with 19 bases lying between them. This CDR3 region has 14 residues. Germline loops: CDR1 ENHRY, CDR2 SYGVKD. The CDR3 loop is CAISDTRAGKVAFF. The CDR3 region has the DNA TGTGCCATCAGTGACACTAGGGCAGGGAAAGTTGCTTTCTTT.

With respect to this clonotype: Germline is not matched at one junction end, which may reflect a read error. J is TRBJ1-4 and V is TRBV10-3; unclear D gene. The CDR3 runs to 12 residues. Germline lookup yields CDR1 ENHRY and CDR2 SYGVKD. The CDR3 is CAINESNEKLFF. The CDR3 nucleotides are TGTGCCATCAATGAGTCGAATGAAAAACTGTTTTTT.

This clonotype turned up a few times. V usage is TRBV7-9 and J usage is TRBJ2-1, with 7 bases lining up with TRBD2. CDR1 SEHNR and CDR2 FQNEAQ come from the germline V gene (reference sequence). This CDR3 region has 14 residues. V lost 5 bases and J lost 3; bases outside the gene matches: 4. This CDR3 reads CASSGGGDYNEQFF. The CDR3 nucleotides are TGTGCCAGCAGCGGCGGGGGAGACTACAATGAGCAGTTCTTC. Full variable domain (outside the CDR3, taken from reference TRBV7-9 and TRBJ2-1): DTGVSQNPRHKITKRGQNVTFRCDPISEHNRLYWYRQTLGQGPEFLTYFQNEAQLEKSRLLSDRFSAERPKGSFSTLEIQRTEQGDSAMYLCASSGGGDYNEQFFGPGTRLTVL.

There are a few counts of this clonotype. V and J are TRBV7-9 and TRBJ2-2, with D possibly TRBD2 on 6 matching bases. V was clipped by 3 bases and J by 2 bases, with 13 bases between them. The CDR3 consists of 16 residues. Germline V gene lookup returns CDR1 SEHNR and CDR2 FQNEAQ (reference sequence). This CDR3 reads CASSFAGTINTGELFF. The CDR3 DNA reads as TGTGCCAGCAGCTTTGCGGGGACGATCAACACCGGGGAGCTGTTTTTT.

V usage is TRBV4-1 and J usage is TRBJ2-7, with D perhaps being TRBD1 or TRBD2 (5 bases each). Germline lookup yields CDR1 MGHRA and CDR2 YSYEKL. This CDR3 has 14 amino acids. Trimming shortened V by 3 bases and J by 6 bases, and 15 bases separated the two germline ends. The CDR3 is CASSHLRTDSEQYF. CDR3 in DNA: TGCGCCAGCAGCCATCTACGGACTGACAGCGAGCAGTACTTC.

This chain connects TRBV12-3 or TRBV12-4 to TRBJ2-7; 12 bases align to TRBD2. V lost 4 bases, J lost 1 base, and 11 bases stayed unmatched. The CDR3 contains 18 residues. As DNA, the CDR3 is TGTGCCAGCAGTTACCCGGACAGACTAGCGGGGGAGTCCTACGAGCAGTACTTC. It specifies CASSYPDRLAGESYEQYF.